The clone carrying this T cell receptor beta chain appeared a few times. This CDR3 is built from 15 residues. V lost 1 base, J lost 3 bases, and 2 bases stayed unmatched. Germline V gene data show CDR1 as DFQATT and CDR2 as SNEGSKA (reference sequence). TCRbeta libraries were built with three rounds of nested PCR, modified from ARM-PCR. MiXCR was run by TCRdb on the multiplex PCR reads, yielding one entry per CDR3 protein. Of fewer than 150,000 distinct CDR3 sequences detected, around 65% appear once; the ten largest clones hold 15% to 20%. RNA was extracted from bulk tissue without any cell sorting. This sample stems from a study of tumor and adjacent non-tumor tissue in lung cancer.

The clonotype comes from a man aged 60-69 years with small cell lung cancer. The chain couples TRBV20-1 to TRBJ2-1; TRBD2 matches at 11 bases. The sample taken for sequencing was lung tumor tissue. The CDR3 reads CSARVGTSGYNEQFF. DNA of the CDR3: TGCAGTGCTAGAGTTGGGACTAGCGGCTACAATGAGCAGTTCTTC.